The T cell receptor beta chain under discussion was sequenced for a study of identical twins. Whole-study results and caveats: Where beta out-of-frame sequences were concerned, excess twin sharing was weaker.

This clonotype was found a few times. The antigen remains unidentified. The CDR3 runs 14 residues. Trimming shortened V by 5 bases and J by 0 bases, and 8 bases separated the two germline ends. Germline assignment: CDR1 SGHRS and CDR2 YFSETQ. TCRdb recomputed calls from the 5' RACE reads with MiXCR, one row per CDR3 protein. The sample records about 530,000 distinct CDR3 sequences, roughly 15% being singletons. This same sample was also part of a study on yellow fever vaccine responses in identical twins.

The source material was CD4+ T cells sorted from blood. This clonotype was obtained from a woman aged 18-30 years in good health. The rearrangement links TRBV5-1 to TRBJ2-2; no clear D gene. CDR3 protein: CASRGNANTGELFF. CDR3 bases: TGCGCCAGCAGGGGTAACGCGAACACCGGGGAGCTGTTTTTT.